The 32 T cell receptor beta chains listed next were all sequenced from one sample in a study of technical replicates of blood from several donors. Repertoires were generated with immunoSEQ multiplex PCR, while TCRdb's copy carries only in-frame clones and drops some. The top ten clones hold 0.25% of a sample with about 76,000 clones, 90% to 95% of them seen once. Source material: T cells isolated from PBMCs. The receptor set was obtained from a human donor in good health.

CDR3 residues: CASSSRDREIRQPQHF. Here the CDR3 DNA reads TGTGCCAGCAGTTCACGGGACAGGGAGATCCGTCAGCCCCAGCATTTT. This rearrangement joins TRBV28 to TRBJ1-5, with 9 bases lining up with TRBD1. The V gene end was trimmed by 4 bases and the J gene end by 6 bases; junction bases not matched to a gene: 10. Germline lookup yields CDR1 MDHEN and CDR2 SYDVKM. This CDR3 has 16 amino acids.

The CDR3 region is CASSGQGIWEQYF. The DNA of the CDR3 is TGCGCCAGCAGCGGACAGGGAATCTGGGAGCAGTACTTC. V usage is TRBV5-1 and J usage is TRBJ2-7; TRBD1 matches 8 bases. The CDR3 loop spans 13 amino acids. V gave up 4 bases and J gave up 7 bases; unmatched junction bases: 7. In germline, CDR1 is SGHRS, CDR2 YFSETQ.

The chain joins TRBV6-1 to TRBJ1-1; 7 bases are shared with TRBD1. V shed 11 bases, J shed 5 bases, and the junction held 11 bases outside the gene matches. The length of the CDR3 is 13 residues. Germline assignment: CDR1 MNHNS and CDR2 SASEGT. The CDR3 region has the DNA TGTGCCTTTGGTGGGACAGCCGTTACTGAAGCTTTCTTT. This gives the protein CAFGGTAVTEAFF.

The J gene is TRBJ2-5, the V gene TRBV2, with 12 nucleotides matching TRBD2. Losses at the gene ends were 4 bases for V and 4 bases for J; bases not matched to a gene: 10. Germline CDR1 and CDR2: SNHLY and FYNNEI. This CDR3 contains 17 residues. This CDR3 is CASSASPSGGERETQYF. The CDR3, as DNA: TGTGCCAGCAGTGCTAGCCCTAGCGGGGGGGAGCGAGAGACCCAGTACTTC.

The rearrangement joins TRBV5-6 to TRBJ2-5; 11 nucleotides line up with TRBD2. J was trimmed by 4 bases and V by 2 bases; bases with no gene match: 7. Germline assignment: CDR1 SGHDT and CDR2 YYEEEE. The CDR3 has 16 residues. The CDR3 DNA is TGTGCCAGCAGCTTTGATAGCGGGGGGGCAGTAGAGACCCAGTACTTC. Amino acid sequence: CASSFDSGGAVETQYF.

This chain joins TRBV15 and TRBJ1-1; D possibly corresponds to TRBD1 (5 bases). Per the germline V gene, CDR1 is LNHNV and CDR2 is YYDKDF (reference sequence). The CDR3 is 14 amino acids. The V gene lost 6 bases and the J gene lost 4 bases, with 15 bases spanning the gap. The CDR3 protein is CATSIGGGGTEAFF. The CDR3 region has the DNA TGTGCCACCAGTATCGGAGGCGGGGGCACTGAAGCTTTCTTT.

This clone has only one observation. The chain employs TRBV7-6 and TRBJ1-1, with D possibly being TRBD1 (6 bases). This CDR3 comprises 16 residues. Looked up from germline, CDR1 is SGHVS and CDR2 is FNYEAQ. The V end was cut by 1 base, the J end by 1 base, with 13 bases between. CDR3 loop: CASSLEAGAKNTEAFF. The CDR3 nucleotides are TGTGCCAGCAGCTTAGAGGCAGGGGCAAAGAACACTGAAGCTTTCTTT.

The gene calls are TRBV15 and TRBJ2-2, with 9 bases fitting TRBD2. Losses at the gene ends were 0 bases for V and 7 bases for J; bases not matched to a gene: 6. Looked up from germline, CDR1 is LNHNV and CDR2 is YYDKDF (reference sequence). This CDR3 is 16 amino acids long. The CDR3 is CATSRDSSGGGGELFF. The CDR3 DNA reads TGTGCCACCAGCAGAGATAGTAGCGGGGGAGGCGGGGAGCTGTTTTTT.

The chain links TRBV4-1 to TRBJ2-7; 10 bases line up with TRBD1. J was trimmed by 4 bases and V by 1 base; bases with no gene match: 7. Germline assignment: CDR1 MGHRA and CDR2 YSYEKL. The CDR3 spans 16 residues. The CDR3 spells CASSQGPRDRGYEQYF. CDR3 DNA sequence: TGCGCCAGCAGCCAAGGCCCAAGGGACAGGGGATACGAGCAGTACTTC.

The V and J genes are TRBV7-9 and TRBJ1-2; a possible D gene is TRBD1 (6 bases). Germline CDR1 reads SEHNR; CDR2 reads FQNEAQ (reference sequence). The CDR3 has 14 amino acids. V was cut by 5 bases and J by 3 bases, with 13 bases left in between. The CDR3 bases are TGTGCCAGCAGCCCACGGACAGACTACTATGGCTACACCTTC. Amino acid sequence: CASSPRTDYYGYTF.

DNA of the CDR3: TGCAGCGCTGCGGGACTAGCGGGGGTAACAGATACGCAGTATTTT. Translated: CSAAGLAGVTDTQYF. V gene TRBV29-1 combines with J gene TRBJ2-3; TRBD2 aligns across 14 bases. The V gene end was trimmed by 7 bases and the J gene end by 3 bases; junction bases not matched to a gene: 6. CDR3 length: 15 amino acids. Germline V lookup: CDR1 SQVTM, CDR2 ANQGSEA.

The chain uses TRBV27 and TRBJ2-5; D unclear. The CDR3 has 11 amino acids. The germline V and J ends were trimmed by 3 bases and 4 bases, with 3 bases remaining between them. Germline lookup yields CDR1 MNHEY and CDR2 SMNVEV (reference sequence). This CDR3 reads CASSFRETQYF. CDR3 DNA: TGTGCCAGCAGTTTCAGAGAGACCCAGTACTTC.

The chain carries TRBV6-1 and TRBJ1-3; D is uncertain. Germline lookup yields CDR1 MNHNS and CDR2 SASEGT. The CDR3 contains 13 residues. Trimming stripped 8 bases from V and 3 bases from J, with 11 bases between. The CDR3 loop reads CASDPTGGNTIYF. DNA of the CDR3: TGTGCCAGCGACCCGACGGGTGGAAACACCATATATTTT.

V is TRBV5-1 and J is TRBJ2-6; D is ambiguous. The CDR3 totals 16 residues. V was clipped by 0 bases and J by 0 bases, with 7 bases between them. Germline V gene sequence: CDR1 SGHRS, CDR2 YFSETQ. The CDR3 reads CASSLVSGSGANVLTF. The CDR3 nucleotides are TGCGCCAGCAGCTTGGTGTCCGGCTCTGGGGCCAACGTCCTGACTTTC. Variable domain in full (rest from reference TRBV5-1 and TRBJ2-6): KAGVTQTPRYLIKTRGQQVTLSCSPISGHRSVSWYQQTPGQGLQFLFEYFSETQRNKGNFPGRFSGRQFSNSRSEMNVSTLELGDSALYLCASSLVSGSGANVLTFGAGSRLTVL.

The chain employs TRBV27 and TRBJ2-4; TRBD1 agrees at 11 bases. The CDR3 is 16 residues long. Looked up from germline, CDR1 is MNHEY and CDR2 is SMNVEV (reference sequence). Trimming at V came to 5 bases and at J to 0 bases, leaving 3 bases not matched to a gene. CDR3 sequence (DNA): TGTGCCAGCAGTCAGGACAGGGGGCCAGCCAAAAACATTCAGTACTTC. This translates into CASSQDRGPAKNIQYF.

The table lists this clone with a few counts. V and J are TRBV6-1 and TRBJ1-6, with TRBD1 identical over 9 bases. Germline lookup yields CDR1 MNHNS and CDR2 SASEGT. The CDR3 loop spans 14 amino acids. Trimming removed 5 bases from V and 7 bases from J; junction bases left unmatched: 3. The CDR3 loop reads CASSSGTGNSPLHF. In DNA form, the CDR3 reads TGTGCCAGCAGTTCCGGGACAGGGAATTCACCCCTCCACTTT.

The chain couples TRBV5-6 to TRBJ1-6, with 8 bases matching TRBD1. CDR1 is SGHDT, CDR2 YYEEEE, per germline. The CDR3 length is 16 residues. The V and J ends lost 3 bases and 0 bases, in that order; junction bases with no gene match: 2. CDR3 in DNA: TGTGCCAGCAGCTCAGGGGGCCTCTCCTATAATTCACCCCTCCACTTT. Protein product: CASSSGGLSYNSPLHF.

V and J are TRBV21-1 and TRBJ1-1; the DNA was not compared with TRBD1, the D call given in the table. TRBV21-1 is marked as a pseudogene. The CDR3 sequence is 22 residues long. CDR3 amino acids: CASSNYPGRYVSGTGFATEAFF. In DNA form, the CDR3 reads TGTGCCAGCAGCAATTACCCCGGGAGGTACGTATCAGGGACAGGGTTCGCCACTGAAGCTTTCTTT.

This clone showed up just once. The chain uses TRBV4-2 and TRBJ1-1; D call uncertain. The CDR3 sequence is 17 residues long. Germline CDR1 is LGHNA and CDR2 is YNFKEQ. V was cut by 4 bases and J by 1 base, with 19 bases left in between. The CDR3 spells CASSPGERAKANTEAFF. The CDR3 nucleotides are TGTGCCAGCAGCCCCGGGGAACGAGCCAAAGCGAACACTGAAGCTTTCTTT.

This clone was recorded once. The CDR3 DNA is TGTGCCAGCAGCGTAGGGGTCGCCGGGGGAAGCTCCTACAATGAGCAGTTCTTC. This codes for CASSVGVAGGSSYNEQFF. The chain carries TRBV9 and TRBJ2-1, with D maybe TRBD2 (6 bases). The CDR3 extends over 18 amino acids. Trimming removed 0 bases from V and 0 bases from J, with 16 bases in between. Germline assignment: CDR1 SGDLS and CDR2 YYNGEE.

V usage is TRBV5-1 and J usage is TRBJ2-5, with TRBD1 matching 12 bases. V lost 4 bases to trimming and J lost 5 bases; unmatched junction nucleotides: 6. Looked up from germline, CDR1 is SGHRS and CDR2 is YFSETQ. The CDR3 totals 15 residues. CDR3 DNA sequence: TGCGCCAGCAGCCCCGGGACAGGGGGCGGGGAGACCCAGTACTTC. Protein: CASSPGTGGGETQYF. Drawing the rest from reference TRBV5-1 and TRBJ2-5, the complete variable domain is KAGVTQTPRYLIKTRGQQVTLSCSPISGHRSVSWYQQTPGQGLQFLFEYFSETQRNKGNFPGRFSGRQFSNSRSEMNVSTLELGDSALYLCASSPGTGGGETQYFGPGTRLLVL.

Many counts were recorded for this clone. The V gene is TRBV2, the J gene TRBJ2-7; D gene unclear. This CDR3 is built from 13 residues. From germline, CDR1 is SNHLY and CDR2 FYNNEI. Trimming stripped 6 bases from V and 0 bases from J, with 9 bases between. CDR3 protein: CASRVVSSYEQYF. CDR3 bases: TGTGCCAGCAGGGTCGTTAGCTCCTACGAGCAGTACTTC.

The chain uses TRBV10-3 and TRBJ2-7; 8 bases map to TRBD1. This CDR3 is built from 16 residues. The V gene end was trimmed by 0 bases and the J gene end by 3 bases; junction bases not matched to a gene: 7. Germline V gives CDR1 ENHRY, CDR2 SYGVKD. The CDR3 DNA is TGTGCCATCAGTGAGTCGTTAGGACAGGGCCTCTACGAGCAGTACTTC. It is translated as CAISESLGQGLYEQYF.

This clone was detected once. The chain recombines TRBV14 with TRBJ2-1; the D is unclear. The V and J ends lost 4 bases and 0 bases respectively, with 7 bases between them. The germline V gene encodes CDR1 SGHDN and CDR2 FVKESK. The CDR3 has 14 amino acids. CDR3 coding DNA: TGTGCCAGCAGCCGAGGCAGCTCCTACAATGAGCAGTTCTTC. Translated, it gives CASSRGSSYNEQFF. The whole variable domain, filled in from reference TRBV14 and TRBJ2-1, reads EAGVTQFPSHSVIEKGQTVTLRCDPISGHDNLYWYRRVMGKEIKFLLHFVKESKQDESGMPNNRFLAERTGGTYSTLKVQPAELEDSGVYFCASSRGSSYNEQFFGPGTRLTVL.

V and J are TRBV27 and TRBJ2-3; D call uncertain. V lost 3 bases, J lost 9 bases, and 10 bases lay in between. The CDR3 extends over 12 amino acids. Looked up from germline, CDR1 is MNHEY and CDR2 is SMNVEV (reference sequence). This CDR3 is CASSFPSSTQYF. The CDR3 coding sequence is TGTGCCAGCAGTTTCCCGTCGAGCACGCAGTATTTT.

In this sample, this clone turned up a few times. The chain has TRBV11-2 and TRBJ1-1; 7 bases agree with TRBD1. CDR3 length equals 14 residues. In germline, CDR1 is SGHAT, CDR2 FQNNGV. Trimming cost V 5 bases and J 4 bases; bases outside gene matches: 7. The CDR3 spells CASSADRVGTEAFF. CDR3 in DNA: TGTGCCAGCAGCGCTGACAGGGTCGGCACTGAAGCTTTCTTT.

The V call is TRBV11-1, the J call TRBJ2-7; TRBD1 agrees at 7 bases. Germline V gene data show CDR1 as SGHAT and CDR2 as FQDESV (reference sequence). CDR3 length equals 15 residues. Losses at the gene ends were 3 bases for V and 4 bases for J; bases not matched to a gene: 9. CDR3 amino acids: CASSFRGINGYEQYF. The CDR3, as DNA: TGTGCCAGCAGCTTCAGGGGGATAAACGGGTACGAGCAGTACTTC.

This clone was seen a single time. The J gene is TRBJ1-1, the V gene TRBV7-2; TRBD1 might be the D (5 bases). Trimming took 5 bases from V and 1 from J, leaving 11 bases between them. Per the germline V gene, CDR1 is SGHTA and CDR2 is FQGNSA. The CDR3 spans 14 residues. The CDR3 DNA sequence: TGTGCCAGCAGCCATGACAGAAAGAACACTGAAGCTTTCTTT. Protein: CASSHDRKNTEAFF.

In DNA, the CDR3 is TGTGCCAGCAGCGCGAGTGGGGGACAGGAATTGAACTATGGCTACACCTTC. Translation: CASSASGGQELNYGYTF. The rearrangement joins TRBV9 to TRBJ1-2; the match to TRBD1 covers 8 bases. V lost 3 bases, J lost 2 bases, and 12 bases stayed unmatched. The CDR3 loop spans 17 amino acids. Germline V CDR1 and CDR2: SGDLS, YYNGEE.

The gene calls are TRBV14 and TRBJ2-7; D remains unclear. CDR3 size: 16 residues. V dropped 1 base and J dropped 2 bases, with 15 bases sitting between them. Germline V gives CDR1 SGHDN, CDR2 FVKESK. The CDR3 sequence: CASSQVPRMIPYEQYF. The CDR3 bases are TGTGCCAGCAGCCAAGTCCCCAGGATGATCCCCTACGAGCAGTACTTC.

The chain couples TRBV14 to TRBJ1-6; 7 bases agree with TRBD1. Germline CDR1 is SGHDN and CDR2 is FVKESK. V lost 2 bases and J lost 14; bases outside the gene matches: 9. The CDR3 is 14 amino acids. The CDR3 reads CASSQSRTGLSLHF. The CDR3 DNA follows: TGTGCCAGCAGCCAATCAAGGACAGGACTGTCCCTCCACTTT.

The V call is TRBV19, the J call TRBJ2-2; no clear D gene. Trimming stripped 4 bases from V and 8 bases from J, with 8 bases between. This CDR3 has 12 residues. The V gene's germline CDR1 is LNHDA and CDR2 SQIVND (reference sequence). CDR3 DNA: TGTGCCAGTAGTAGTCCCCCAGGGGAGCTGTTTTTT. Its translation is CASSSPPGELFF.